This entry concerns a single TCR beta chain. Here immunoSEQ multiplex PCR was the method, and the copy in TCRdb shows in-frame clones only, minus some. The table lists fewer than 110,000 clones, around nine tenths of them singletons. The data originate from a study of control samples from healthy donors and cancer patients. Losses at the gene ends were 7 bases for V and 0 bases for J; bases not matched to a gene: 4. The germline V gene has CDR1 SNHLY and CDR2 FYNNEI. The length of the CDR3 is 15 residues. Input material: PBMCs. The chain has TRBV2 and TRBJ2-1; 9 bases are shared with TRBD2. This clonotype was obtained from a man between 60 and 75 years old with lung cancer. CDR3 sequence reads: CASKRLADSYNEQFF. The CDR3 DNA is TGTGCCAGCAAGAGACTAGCGGACTCCTACAATGAGCAGTTCTTC. Full variable domain (remainder filled in from reference TRBV2 and TRBJ2-1): EPEVTQTPSHQVTQMGQEVILRCVPISNHLYFYWYRQILGQKVEFLVSFYNNEISEKSEIFDDQFSVERPDGSNFTLKIRSTKLEDSAMYFCASKRLADSYNEQFFGPGTRLTVL.